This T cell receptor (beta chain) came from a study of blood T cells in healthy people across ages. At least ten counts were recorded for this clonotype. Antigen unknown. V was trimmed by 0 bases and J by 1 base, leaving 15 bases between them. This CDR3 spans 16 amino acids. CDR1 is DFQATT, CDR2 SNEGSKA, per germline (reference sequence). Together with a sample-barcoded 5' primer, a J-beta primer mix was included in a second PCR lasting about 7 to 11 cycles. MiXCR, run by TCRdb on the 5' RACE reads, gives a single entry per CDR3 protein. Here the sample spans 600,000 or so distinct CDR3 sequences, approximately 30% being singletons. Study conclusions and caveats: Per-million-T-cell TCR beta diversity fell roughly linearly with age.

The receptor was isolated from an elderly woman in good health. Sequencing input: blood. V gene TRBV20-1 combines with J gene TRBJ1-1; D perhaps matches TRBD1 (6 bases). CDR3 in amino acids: CSARDLYRAANTEAFF. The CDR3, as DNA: TGCAGTGCTAGAGATCTGTACAGGGCGGCGAACACTGAAGCTTTCTTT.